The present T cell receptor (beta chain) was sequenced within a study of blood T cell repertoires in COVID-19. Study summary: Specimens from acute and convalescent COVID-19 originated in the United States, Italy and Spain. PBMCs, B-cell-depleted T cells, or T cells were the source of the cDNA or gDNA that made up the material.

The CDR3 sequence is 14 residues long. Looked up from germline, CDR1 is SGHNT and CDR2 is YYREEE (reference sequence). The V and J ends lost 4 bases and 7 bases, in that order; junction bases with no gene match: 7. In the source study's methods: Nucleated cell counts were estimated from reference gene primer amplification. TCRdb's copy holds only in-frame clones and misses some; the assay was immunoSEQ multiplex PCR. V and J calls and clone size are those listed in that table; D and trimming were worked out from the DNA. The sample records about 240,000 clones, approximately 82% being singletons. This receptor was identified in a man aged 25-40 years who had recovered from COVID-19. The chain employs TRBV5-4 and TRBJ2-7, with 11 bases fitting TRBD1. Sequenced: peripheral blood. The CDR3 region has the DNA TGTGCCAGCAGCGACGGGACAGGGGGATTTGAGCAGTACGTC. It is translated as CASSDGTGGFEQYV.